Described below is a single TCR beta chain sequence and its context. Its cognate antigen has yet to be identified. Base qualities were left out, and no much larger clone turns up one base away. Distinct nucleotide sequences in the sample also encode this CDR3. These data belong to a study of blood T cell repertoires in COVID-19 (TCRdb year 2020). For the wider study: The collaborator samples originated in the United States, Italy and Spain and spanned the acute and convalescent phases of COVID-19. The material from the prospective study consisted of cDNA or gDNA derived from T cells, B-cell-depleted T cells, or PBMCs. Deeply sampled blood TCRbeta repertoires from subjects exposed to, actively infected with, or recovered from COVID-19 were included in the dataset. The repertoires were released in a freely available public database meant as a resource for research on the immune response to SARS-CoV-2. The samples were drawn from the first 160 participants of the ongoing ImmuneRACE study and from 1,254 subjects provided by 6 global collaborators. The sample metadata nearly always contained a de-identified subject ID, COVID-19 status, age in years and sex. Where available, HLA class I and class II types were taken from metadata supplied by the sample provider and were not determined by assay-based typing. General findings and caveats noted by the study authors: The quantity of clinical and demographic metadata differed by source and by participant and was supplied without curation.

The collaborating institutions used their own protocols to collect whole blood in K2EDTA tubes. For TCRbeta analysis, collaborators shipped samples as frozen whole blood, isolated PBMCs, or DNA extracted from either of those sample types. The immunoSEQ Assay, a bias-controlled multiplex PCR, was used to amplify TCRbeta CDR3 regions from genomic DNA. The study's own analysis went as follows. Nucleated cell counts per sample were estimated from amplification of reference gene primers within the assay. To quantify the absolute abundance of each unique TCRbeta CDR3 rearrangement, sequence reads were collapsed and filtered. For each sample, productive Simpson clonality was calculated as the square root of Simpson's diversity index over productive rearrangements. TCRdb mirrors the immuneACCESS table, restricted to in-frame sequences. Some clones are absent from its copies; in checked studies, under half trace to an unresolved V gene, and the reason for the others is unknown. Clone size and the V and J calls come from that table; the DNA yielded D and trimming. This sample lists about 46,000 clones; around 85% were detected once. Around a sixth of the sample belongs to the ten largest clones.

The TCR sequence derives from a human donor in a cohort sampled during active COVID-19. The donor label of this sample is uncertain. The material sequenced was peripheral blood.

The CDR3 region: CASSLAGSTDTQYF. The bases read TGCGCCAGCAGCTTAGCGGGGAGCACAGATACGCAGTATTTT. The rearrangement joined TRBV5-1 to TRBJ2-3, and TRBD2 aligns with 7 junction nucleotides. Ends trimmed: V by 2 bases, J by 0 bases; bases unmatched to a gene: 0. The CDR3 sequence holds 14 residues, the cysteine and phenylalanine included. Only the CDR3 portion is preserved as DNA: 42 bases, with reading frame beginning at the first base. CDR1 and CDR2 are read off the germline V gene as SGHRS and YFSETQ.